Listed here are 8 T cell receptor beta chains from one sample, sequenced in a study of T cell responses to AZD1222 COVID-19 vaccine. TCRdb's copy holds only in-frame clones and misses some; the assay was immunoSEQ multiplex PCR. The table lists about 56,000 clones, roughly three quarters of them singletons, with 4% to 5% in the top ten. Sequencing was performed on peripheral blood, taken 28 days after the second AZD1222 dose. The source is an adult who received the AZD1222 COVID-19 vaccine.

This chain connects TRBV24-1 to TRBJ2-2; unclear D gene. Germline-derived CDR1 and CDR2 are KGHDR and SFDVKD. The CDR3 contains 14 residues. V lost 4 bases to trimming and J lost 2 bases, with 7 bases between them. For the CDR3, the DNA is TGTGCCACCAGTGAGAGCGATAACACCGGGGAGCTGTTTTTT. Its translation is CATSESDNTGELFF.

This rearrangement joins TRBV2 to TRBJ1-2; D unresolved. Germline assignment: CDR1 SNHLY and CDR2 FYNNEI. V lost 9 bases and J lost 7, with 12 bases in between. The CDR3 totals 11 residues. DNA for the CDR3: TGTGCCAGTCACCCGGAGGCTGGCTACACCTTC. Translated: CASHPEAGYTF.

This clone occurred a few times. The chain combines TRBV6-5 with TRBJ2-7; D may be TRBD1 (7 bases). CDR1 MNHEY and CDR2 SVGAGI come from the germline V gene. With 11 bases removed from V and 2 bases from J, the gap between germline ends came to 19 bases. This CDR3 region has 14 residues. The CDR3 bases are TGTGCCGCGGGGCGGAGGCAGGGGGCCTACGAGCAGTACTTC. This encodes CAAGRRQGAYEQYF.

The chain recombines TRBV9 with TRBJ2-7; perhaps TRBD2 as D (5 bases). The length of the CDR3 is 13 residues. V was pared by 2 bases and J by 6 bases, with 12 bases between. The germline CDR1 and CDR2 sequences are SGDLS and YYNGEE. The DNA for the CDR3 is TGTGCCAGCAGCGTCGACACTAGATCCGAGCAGTACTTC. This gives the protein CASSVDTRSEQYF.

This chain joins TRBV19 and TRBJ2-7; possibly TRBD2 for D (6 bases). With 3 bases removed from V and 2 bases from J, the gap between germline ends came to 14 bases. This CDR3 is built from 15 residues. From germline, CDR1 is LNHDA and CDR2 SQIVND (reference sequence). The CDR3 DNA sequence: TGTGCCAGTAGTATGTCTTGGCGGGAAGCCTACGAGCAGTACTTC. Its translation is CASSMSWREAYEQYF.

The V and J genes are TRBV23-1 and TRBJ2-7, with D uncertain. TRBV23-1 has ORF status, its function being uncertain. V shed 4 bases and J shed 2 bases, with 6 bases lying between them. This CDR3 comprises 12 residues. The DNA of the CDR3 is TGCGCCAGCAGTCTCAAGGCCTACGAGCAGTACGTC. As protein: CASSLKAYEQYV.

This chain connects TRBV5-1 to TRBJ2-3, with a tentative D call TRBD2 (6 bases). Per germline, CDR1 SGHRS and CDR2 YFSETQ. The CDR3 sequence is 15 residues long. Deletions cut 3 bases from V and 2 bases from J, with 13 bases between. The CDR3 nucleotides are TGCGCCAGCAGCTCCGCGGGGCAAAACACAGATACGCAGTATTTT. As protein: CASSSAGQNTDTQYF.

The J gene is TRBJ2-5, the V gene TRBV27; D is unresolved. The V gene lost 7 bases and the J gene lost 1 base, with 4 bases spanning the gap. The germline V gene encodes CDR1 MNHEY and CDR2 SMNVEV (reference sequence). The CDR3 extends over 11 amino acids. CDR3 nucleotides: TGTGCCAGCACCAGCCAAGAGACCCAGTACTTC. It codes for CASTSQETQYF.